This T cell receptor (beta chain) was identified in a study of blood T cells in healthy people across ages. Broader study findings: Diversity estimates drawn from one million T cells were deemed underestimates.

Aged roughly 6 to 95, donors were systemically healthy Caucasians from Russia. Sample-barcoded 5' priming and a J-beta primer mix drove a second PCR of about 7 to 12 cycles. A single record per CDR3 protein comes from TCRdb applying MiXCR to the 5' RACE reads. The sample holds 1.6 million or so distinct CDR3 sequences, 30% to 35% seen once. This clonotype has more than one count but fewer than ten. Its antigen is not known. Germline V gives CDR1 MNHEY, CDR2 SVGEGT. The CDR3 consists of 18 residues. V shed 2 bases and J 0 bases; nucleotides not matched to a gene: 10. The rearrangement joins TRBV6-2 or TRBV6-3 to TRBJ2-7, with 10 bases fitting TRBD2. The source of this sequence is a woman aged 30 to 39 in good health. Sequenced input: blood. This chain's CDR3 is CASSYGLAGVGSSYEQYF. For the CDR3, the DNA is TGTGCCAGCAGTTACGGGCTAGCGGGAGTCGGAAGCTCCTACGAGCAGTACTTC.